This entry is about one TCR beta chain. This record comes from a study of Graves' ophthalmopathy and Graves' hyperthyroidism. Germline trimming cut 5 bases from V and 2 bases from J; bases unmatched to any gene: 11. Germline CDR1 and CDR2: SGHTA and FQGNSA. This CDR3 has 16 residues. Amplification targeted the TCR beta CDR3 regions, with RNA transcripts as the source material. The authors performed first-round RT-PCR with HTBI primers and then a second-round multiplex PCR. TCRdb reprocessed the multiplex PCR reads via MiXCR and lists one record per CDR3 protein. The sample holds roughly 600,000 distinct CDR3 sequences, 35% to 40% seen once.

This chain links TRBV7-2 with TRBJ1-1; the match to TRBD1 covers 7 bases. The receptor was isolated from an adult man with Graves' hyperthyroidism. The specimen was peripheral blood or thyroid tissue (not recorded which). In DNA, the CDR3 is TGTGCCAGCAGCCCAGACAGGGTTGGGACCAACACTGAAGCTTTCTTT. It yields the protein CASSPDRVGTNTEAFF.